A selection of T cell receptor beta chains follows, all from one sample in a study of beta chain features in type 1 diabetes. Sequencing was performed with immunoSEQ multiplex PCR; in TCRdb, only in-frame clones are kept and a portion is missing. This table has about 160,000 clones, 6.5% to 8.5% appearing once. Source material: central memory CD4+ T cells from blood. Receptors originate from a man younger than 35 with type 1 diabetes. Each CDR3 is given with its conserved first and last residue. Each record gives: V gene, clone size, D gene, J gene, CDR3 protein, CDR3 DNA. A D gene is named only where the DNA matches it firmly. The size of a clone is reported for some rows only, either as once, few or many, or as a class for expanded clones.

TRBV14,few,-,TRBJ2-1,CASSSFEVNEQFF,TGTGCCAGCAGCAGTTTCGAGGTAAATGAGCAGTTCTTC
TRBV4-3,-,TRBD1,TRBJ2-7,CASSQDVDRGSYEQYF,TGCGCCAGCAGCCAAGACGTAGACAGGGGGTCCTACGAGCAGTACTTC
TRBV6-5,-,-,TRBJ1-1,CASSYSTLANTEAFF,TGTGCCAGCAGTTACTCGACTCTAGCGAACACTGAAGCTTTCTTT
TRBV6-1,few,-,TRBJ1-5,CASSSGSDQPQHF,TGTGCCAGCAGTTCAGGGTCGGATCAGCCCCAGCATTTT
TRBV15,-,-,TRBJ1-4,CATSSGGQYYGEEKLFF,TGTGCCACCAGCAGCGGGGGGCAGTACTACGGGGAGGAAAAACTGTTTTTT
TRBV5-4,-,-,TRBJ2-5,CASSLQPGGEETQYF,TGTGCCAGCAGCTTACAACCGGGCGGGGAAGAGACCCAGTACTTC
TRBV28,-,TRBD1,TRBJ1-2,CASSRQGLGGYTF,TGTGCCAGCAGTCGACAGGGGTTGGGTGGCTACACCTTC
TRBV5-1,-,TRBD2,TRBJ2-1,CASSLRTSGGNYNEQFF,TGCGCCAGCAGCCTACGGACTAGCGGGGGTAACTACAATGAGCAGTTCTTC
TRBV5-1,-,TRBD2,TRBJ2-2,CASSLAPGTSDELFF,TGCGCCAGCAGCCTGGCACCGGGGACTAGCGATGAGCTGTTTTTT
TRBV28,few,TRBD1,TRBJ1-6,CASSVRDSYNSPLHF,TGTGCCAGCAGTGTCCGGGACAGCTATAATTCACCCCTCCACTTT
TRBV28,-,-,TRBJ2-3,CASSFLGQGGDTQYF,TGTGCCAGCAGTTTCCTCGGACAGGGAGGGGATACGCAGTATTTT
TRBV18,few,TRBD2,TRBJ2-3,CASSRLLAASTDTQYF,TGTGCCAGCTCACGCCTACTAGCGGCTAGCACAGATACGCAGTATTTT
TRBV7-2,-,-,TRBJ2-7,CARAPSRLRTYEQYF,TGTGCCAGGGCACCTTCGCGGCTAAGAACCTACGAGCAGTACTTC
TRBV5-1,few,TRBD2,TRBJ2-1,CASSSALAGGMNEQFF,TGCGCCAGCAGCTCCGCACTAGCGGGGGGTATGAATGAGCAGTTCTTC
TRBV30,many,TRBD1,TRBJ1-1,CAWNTGGGRAFF,TGTGCCTGGAACACAGGGGGCGGCCGGGCTTTCTTT
TRBV28,few,TRBD1,TRBJ1-2,CASSSQGARGDYTF,TGTGCCAGCAGTTCACAGGGGGCGCGGGGAGACTACACCTTC
TRBV28,-,TRBD1,TRBJ1-6,CASSFPLQGGSPLHF,TGTGCCAGCAGTTTCCCCCTCCAGGGGGGTTCACCCCTCCACTTT
TRBV28,few,-,TRBJ1-6,CASSLWAGARDSPLHF,TGTGCCAGCAGTTTATGGGCAGGGGCAAGGGATTCACCCCTCCACTTT
TRBV18,few,-,TRBJ1-5,CASSPRGGNQPQHF,TGTGCCAGCTCACCTCGTGGAGGCAATCAGCCCCAGCATTTT
TRBV2,-,TRBD2,TRBJ2-7,CASGGLAAYEQYF,TGTGCCAGCGGAGGACTAGCGGCCTACGAGCAGTACTTC
TRBV6-5,few,-,TRBJ2-7,CASSRSSYEQYF,TGTGCCAGCAGTCGCAGCTCCTACGAGCAGTACTTC
TRBV30,few,TRBD2,TRBJ2-3,CAWSVRAGGPTDTQYF,TGTGCCTGGAGTGTACGAGCGGGAGGGCCGACAGATACGCAGTATTTT
TRBV18,few,-,TRBJ2-1,CASSLSNEQFF,TGTGCCAGCTCCCTTAGCAATGAGCAGTTCTTC
TRBV9,-,TRBD1,TRBJ1-1,CASRDRGNTEAFF,TGTGCCAGCAGGGACAGGGGGAACACTGAAGCTTTCTTT
TRBV5-6,-,TRBD2,TRBJ2-1,CASSTRILAGGPNEQFF,TGTGCCAGCAGCACACGAATACTAGCGGGGGGACCCAATGAGCAGTTCTTC
TRBV4-1,few,-,TRBJ1-4,CASSQDLQGGVEKLFF,TGCGCCAGCAGCCAAGATTTACAGGGCGGCGTTGAAAAACTGTTTTTT
TRBV28,-,-,TRBJ2-4,CASSFPLYQGRLNIQYF,TGTGCCAGCAGTTTCCCTCTGTACCAGGGAAGGCTAAACATTCAGTACTTC
TRBV5-1,few,-,TRBJ2-7,CASSLVLGAEEYEQYF,TGCGCCAGCAGCTTGGTTCTTGGAGCGGAGGAGTACGAGCAGTACTTC
TRBV5-1,few,-,TRBJ2-7,CASSLAGDGEQYF,TGCGCCAGCAGCTTGGCCGGGGATGGCGAGCAGTACTTC
TRBV25-1,few,-,TRBJ2-2,CASSEAGDHTGELFF,TGTGCCAGCAGTGAAGCAGGGGACCACACCGGGGAGCTGTTTTTT
TRBV7-9,few,-,TRBJ2-7,CASSLSFSWEQYF,TGTGCCAGCAGCTTAAGCTTCTCCTGGGAGCAGTACTTC
TRBV28,few,-,TRBJ1-1,CASSLSSSGNTEAFF,TGTGCCAGCAGTTTAAGTTCCTCGGGGAACACTGAAGCTTTCTTT
TRBV28,-,TRBD1,TRBJ1-2,CASSSGQGDYGYTF,TGTGCCAGCAGTTCGGGACAGGGGGACTATGGCTACACCTTC
TRBV5-6,-,-,TRBJ1-4,CASSIGTTNEKLFF,TGTGCCAGCAGCATCGGGACAACTAATGAAAAACTGTTTTTT
TRBV5-6,-,-,TRBJ1-1,CASSLVAGRREAFF,TGTGCCAGCAGCTTGGTGGCGGGACGTCGGGAAGCTTTCTTT
TRBV5-5,few,-,TRBJ1-2,CASSPSYYGYTF,TGTGCCAGCAGCCCGTCTTACTATGGCTACACCTTC
TRBV9,-,-,TRBJ1-5,CASSVRANQPQHF,TGTGCCAGCAGCGTACGAGCGAATCAGCCCCAGCATTTT
TRBV6-6,few,-,TRBJ1-1,CASGTGTDPTTEAFF,TGTGCCAGCGGAACAGGGACGGACCCAACCACTGAAGCTTTCTTT
TRBV18,few,-,TRBJ2-7,CASSLSGSSYEQYF,TGTGCCAGCTCACTCTCCGGGTCCTCCTACGAGCAGTACTTC
TRBV27,many,TRBD1,TRBJ2-5,CASSLAPQGAGETQYF,TGTGCCAGCAGTTTGGCTCCACAGGGGGCGGGGGAGACCCAGTACTTC
TRBV2,few,-,TRBJ2-7,CASSLTAGHYEQYF,TGTGCCAGCAGCTTAACGGCAGGACACTACGAGCAGTACTTC
TRBV7-9,few,TRBD2,TRBJ2-5,CASYLAGAPGTQYF,TGTGCCAGCTACTTAGCGGGGGCTCCAGGGACCCAGTACTTC
TRBV6-6,few,TRBD1,TRBJ2-5,CASSYSGGQGGETQYF,TGTGCCAGCAGTTACTCTGGGGGACAGGGTGGAGAGACCCAGTACTTC
TRBV5-4,-,TRBD2,TRBJ2-3,CASNRALSGGTDTQYF,TGTGCCAGCAACCGTGCCCTTAGCGGGGGGACAGATACGCAGTATTTT
TRBV12-2,-,-,TRBJ2-3,CASRLAQERREGSTDTQYF,TGTGCAAGTCGCTTAGCGCAAGAAAGGCGGGAGGGTTCCACAGATACGCAGTATTTT
TRBV27,-,TRBD1,TRBJ1-1,CASRQGREAEAFF,TGTGCCAGTAGACAGGGGAGAGAGGCTGAAGCTTTCTTT
TRBV5-1,-,TRBD2,TRBJ2-3,CASSTGTSEVIDTQYF,TGCGCCAGCAGCACGGGGACTAGCGAAGTAATAGATACGCAGTATTTT